This entry lists 23 T cell receptor beta chains sequenced from one sample in a study of T cell repertoires in cytomegalovirus infection (dated by TCRdb to between 2018 and 2020). The instrument given in TCRdb is Illumina HiSeq 1500. TCRdb reprocessed the public reads (quality trimming at Q25 with fastp, clone calling with MiXCR) and kept in-frame beta chains. Rows merge per CDR3 protein into single entries with the most common DNA and genes. The table for this sample lists just under 550,000 distinct CDR3 sequences; about 30% of them were counted only once. Less than 15% of the sample is held by the ten biggest clonotypes. The sample comprised PBMCs. The receptor source for this set is a human donor in good health (CMV status not recorded). Some clones in this sample may be carry-over from other donors' samples.

The rearrangement uses TRBV11-2 and TRBJ2-3; TRBD2 matches at 13 bases. Unmatched junction bases numbered 7, after V lost 1 base and J lost 6 bases. From germline, CDR1 is SGHAT and CDR2 FQNNGV. This CDR3 has 17 amino acids. This CDR3 is CASSLGTSGGAADTQYF. The CDR3, as DNA: TGTGCCAGCAGCTTAGGGACTAGCGGGGGAGCCGCGGATACGCAGTATTTT.

This clonotype was observed a few times. The DNA of the CDR3 is TGTGCCAGCAGCCCAGAGTGGACGGCGAACACTGAAGCTTTCTTT. It translates to CASSPEWTANTEAFF. The V call is TRBV7-8, the J call TRBJ1-1, with D hard to call. Germline CDR1 and CDR2: SGHVS and FQNEAQ. This CDR3 is built from 15 residues. V was pared by 5 bases and J by 1 base, with 14 bases between.

This chain connects TRBV5-3 to TRBJ2-5; weak D call: TRBD1 (5 bases). TRBV5-3 is an ORF, and what it does is uncertain. V was pared by 8 bases and J by 1 base, with 15 bases between. This CDR3 is 14 amino acids long. The DNA for the CDR3 is TGTGCCAGCAGCCCCCCAGGGTTCCAAGAGACCCAGTACTTC. Protein: CASSPPGFQETQYF.

This clonotype was counted at least ten times. The chain couples TRBV7-8 to TRBJ1-1, with a weak D call TRBD1 (5 bases). The germline V gene encodes CDR1 SGHVS and CDR2 FQNEAQ. This CDR3 spans 17 amino acids. Trimming cost V 0 bases and J 5 bases, with 19 bases left between them. CDR3 DNA: TGTGCCAGCAGCTTAGCGCTATATCAGGGAGGAGGAACTGAAGCTTTCTTT. This translates into CASSLALYQGGGTEAFF.

The rearrangement joins TRBV11-2 to TRBJ2-5; D remains unclear. The V end was cut by 2 bases, the J end by 4 bases, with 14 bases between. The V gene's germline CDR1 is SGHAT and CDR2 FQNNGV. CDR3 size: 15 residues. The CDR3 coding sequence is TGTGCCAGCAGCTTATCTTTCGCAGAAGTAGAGACCCAGTACTTC. It encodes CASSLSFAEVETQYF.

This clonotype was detected many times. The chain carries TRBV7-9 and TRBJ2-7, with TRBD2 as a possible D gene (6 bases). The germline gives CDR1 SEHNR, CDR2 FQNEAQ (reference sequence). Trimming removed 8 bases from V and 3 bases from J, with 11 bases in between. The CDR3 is made up of 12 amino acids. The CDR3 DNA reads TGTGCCAGCGCAACGACTAGCTACGAGCAGTACTTC. This codes for CASATTSYEQYF.

This clonotype was picked up a small number of times. The chain joins TRBV19 to TRBJ2-1, with D unclear. The CDR3 extends over 14 amino acids. Germline loops: CDR1 LNHDA, CDR2 SQIVND (reference sequence). Trimming shortened V by 3 bases and J by 7 bases, and 13 bases separated the two germline ends. This CDR3 is CASSMDRLRNEQFF. The CDR3 DNA follows: TGTGCCAGTAGTATGGACCGACTTCGTAATGAGCAGTTCTTC.

V and J are TRBV5-1 and TRBJ2-1; D uncertain. The germline V and J ends were trimmed by 1 base and 5 bases, with 10 bases remaining between them. This CDR3 spans 14 amino acids. Germline-derived CDR1 and CDR2 are SGHRS and YFSETQ. The DNA of the CDR3 is TGCGCCAGCAGCTTGTCTTCAAAGAACAATGAGCAGTTCTTC. This translates into CASSLSSKNNEQFF.

The V gene is TRBV12-3 or TRBV12-4, the J gene TRBJ2-7, with D possibly TRBD2 on 5 matching bases. Trimming took 1 base from V and 5 from J, leaving 9 bases between them. The CDR3 has 13 amino acids. In DNA, the CDR3 is TGTGCCAGCAGTTTAGGGAGGTTGAACGAGCAGTACGTC. Translation: CASSLGRLNEQYV.

As concerns this clonotype: Mismatch with germline at one junction end may stem from a read error. The chain recombines TRBV23-1 with TRBJ2-2; TRBD2 aligns across 11 bases. TRBV23-1 is filed as an ORF, its function uncertain. CDR3 size: 21 residues. CDR3 sequence (DNA): TGCGCCAGCAGTCACTCCATTCTAGCGGGAGGACTCGAGTACAACACCGGGCAGCTGTTTTTT. Translating it yields CASSHSILAGGLEYNTGQLFF.

The gene calls are TRBV6-5 and TRBJ2-1; tentative D call: TRBD2 (6 bases). The CDR3 has 15 amino acids. Germline values: CDR1 MNHEY, CDR2 SVGAGI. Between the trimmed V and J ends, which lost 8 bases and 6 bases, there was a span of 20 bases. CDR3 loop: CASGVTGVGVNEQFF. The DNA for the CDR3 is TGTGCCAGCGGAGTTACGGGAGTGGGAGTCAATGAGCAGTTCTTC.

The chain uses TRBV24-1 and TRBJ2-1; D may be TRBD1 (5 bases). The CDR3 has 13 residues. V was pared by 4 bases and J by 4 bases, with 7 bases between. CDR1 is KGHDR, CDR2 SFDVKD, per germline. CDR3 sequence (DNA): TGTGCCACCAGTGAGCCAGGGTACAATGAGCAGTTCTTC. Residues: CATSEPGYNEQFF.

This clonotype was picked up many times. The chain has TRBV7-2 and TRBJ2-2, with D tentatively TRBD2 (6 bases). The CDR3 runs to 17 residues. Per the germline V gene, CDR1 is SGHTA and CDR2 is FQGNSA. The V and J ends lost 1 base and 4 bases respectively, with 16 bases between them. DNA of the CDR3: TGTGCCAGCAGCTTAGATGTGGGAGGAGCGGGCACCGGGGAGCTGTTTTTT. Translation: CASSLDVGGAGTGELFF.

This clonotype has just one count. The gene calls are TRBV5-5 and TRBJ2-1; D gene ambiguous. The germline CDR1 and CDR2 sequences are SGHKS and YYEKEE (reference sequence). V shed 1 base and J shed 10 bases, with 12 bases lying between them. There are 13 residues in the CDR3. CDR3 sequence reads: CASSLLVHGEQFF. CDR3 nucleotide sequence: TGTGCCAGCAGCTTGCTGGTCCACGGGGAGCAGTTCTTC.

This rearrangement joins TRBV5-1 to TRBJ2-6; D ambiguous. Trimming stripped 5 bases from V and 0 bases from J, with 15 bases between. Germline V gene sequence: CDR1 SGHRS, CDR2 YFSETQ. The CDR3 is 17 residues long. This CDR3 reads CASRDKDQASGANVLTF. CDR3 nucleotide sequence: TGCGCCAGCAGAGACAAAGACCAAGCCTCTGGGGCCAACGTCCTGACTTTC.

This clonotype was counted at least ten times. V gene TRBV12-3 or TRBV12-4 combines with J gene TRBJ1-1; D might be TRBD1 (6 bases). The CDR3 is 15 residues long. Trimming cost V 5 bases and J 0 bases, with 13 bases left between them. CDR3 DNA: TGTGCCAGCAGTCGACAGGCTTCGATGAACACTGAAGCTTTCTTT. Its protein is CASSRQASMNTEAFF.

This rearrangement joins TRBV20-1 to TRBJ2-7, with 11 bases lining up with TRBD2. Germline V gene sequence: CDR1 DFQATT, CDR2 SNEGSKA (reference sequence). V shed 6 bases, J shed 5 bases, and the junction held 24 bases outside the gene matches. The CDR3 has 19 residues. The CDR3 sequence: CSAYNGASGRSESFHEQYF. For the CDR3, the DNA is TGCAGTGCCTATAACGGGGCTAGCGGGAGGAGTGAAAGTTTCCACGAGCAGTACTTC.

This clonotype came up many times. This chain joins TRBV7-8 and TRBJ2-5; 13 bases map to TRBD2. CDR3 length equals 18 residues. V shed 4 bases and J 1 base; nucleotides not matched to a gene: 9. Germline V lookup: CDR1 SGHVS, CDR2 FQNEAQ. CDR3 sequence: CASSSNLGLAGAQETQYF. As DNA, the CDR3 is TGTGCCAGCAGCTCCAATCTCGGACTAGCGGGAGCCCAAGAGACCCAGTACTTC.

This clonotype appeared a single time. The chain employs TRBV29-1 and TRBJ2-3; D is unclear. Germline V CDR1 and CDR2: SQVTM, ANQGSEA. Trimming removed 6 bases from V and 3 bases from J, with 13 bases in between. The CDR3 totals 13 residues. The CDR3 DNA reads TGCAGCGTCCGCCCCGTCGGGACAGATACGCAGTATTTT. Translation gives CSVRPVGTDTQYF.

This sequence joins TRBV7-6 and TRBJ2-1, with D unresolved. The V and J ends lost 8 bases and 0 bases respectively, with 8 bases between them. The CDR3 has 13 residues. Germline assignment: CDR1 SGHVS and CDR2 FNYEAQ. CDR3 nucleotide sequence: TGTGCCAGCGAACGAGGCTCCTACAATGAGCAGTTCTTC. Translation: CASERGSYNEQFF. Drawing the rest from reference TRBV7-6 and TRBJ2-1, the complete variable domain is GAGVSQSPRYKVTKRGQDVALRCDPISGHVSLYWYRQALGQGPEFLTYFNYEAQQDKSGLPNDRFSAERPEGSISTLTIQRTEQRDSAMYRCASERGSYNEQFFGPGTRLTVL.

This chain uses TRBV11-2 with TRBJ2-2; 7 bases line up with TRBD2. Germline V gene data show CDR1 as SGHAT and CDR2 as FQNNGV. With 3 bases clipped from V and 4 bases from J, the junction kept 5 bases outside the gene matches. This CDR3 is 15 amino acids long. In DNA form, the CDR3 reads TGTGCCAGCAGCTTGAGCGGGACGGTCACCGGGGAGCTGTTTTTT. It codes for CASSLSGTVTGELFF. Combining the CDR3 with reference TRBV11-2 and TRBJ2-2 gives the whole variable domain EAGVAQSPRYKIIEKRQSVAFWCNPISGHATLYWYQQILGQGPKLLIQFQNNGVVDDSQLPKDRFSAERLKGVDSTLKIQPAKLEDSAVYLCASSLSGTVTGELFFGEGSRLTVL.

This clonotype came up a few times. V is TRBV7-3 and J is TRBJ2-1, with TRBD2 matching over 7 bases. The CDR3 is 16 residues long. The junction had 15 bases not matched to a gene; V was cut back by 5 bases and J by 8 bases. Germline loops: CDR1 SGHTA, CDR2 FQGTGA. The CDR3 protein is CASSPWMASGLDEQFF. The CDR3 nucleotides are TGTGCCAGCAGCCCGTGGATGGCTAGCGGTCTCGATGAGCAGTTCTTC. Looking up the rest from reference TRBV7-3 and TRBJ2-1 gives the full variable domain: GAGVSQTPSNKVTEKGKYVELRCDPISGHTALYWYRQSLGQGPEFLIYFQGTGAADDSGLPNDRFFAVRPEGSVSTLKIQRTERGDSAVYLCASSPWMASGLDEQFFGPGTRLTVL.

The chain combines TRBV2 with TRBJ2-3; either TRBD1 or TRBD2 may supply D (6 bases each). The CDR3 runs to 16 residues. Germline CDR1 and CDR2: SNHLY and FYNNEI. V lost 0 bases and J lost 6, with 16 bases in between. CDR3 nucleotides: TGTGCCAGCAGTGAAGCATGGCAGGGGAGGACTGATACGCAGTATTTT. This sequence encodes CASSEAWQGRTDTQYF.